This is a list of T cell receptor beta chains from one sample in a study of cytomegalovirus exposure and HLA in healthy donors. The assay was immunoSEQ multiplex PCR, and TCRdb's table has in-frame clones only and misses some. The repertoire holds about 160,000 clones, with 65% to 85% as singletons. Sequencing was done on a sample of PBMCs. The receptors derive from a woman aged 25 to 39 in good health and CMV-seropositive. The CDR3 runs from the conserved cysteine through the conserved F or W. A D gene is named only where the DNA matches it firmly. Size is omitted from some rows. Given values are once, few, many or a class for expanded clones.

>NA|TRBJ2-5|NA|TRBV5-1
CASSLDSYQETQYF
TGCGCCAGCAGCTTGGACAGCTACCAAGAGACCCAGTACTTC
>TRBD1|TRBJ1-2|NA|TRBV29-1
CSVEEQGARGYTF
TGCAGCGTTGAAGAACAGGGGGCGAGGGGCTACACCTTC
>NA|TRBJ1-1|NA|TRBV6-5
CASRQGYEAFF
TGTGCCAGCAGACAGGGTTATGAAGCTTTCTTT
>TRBD2|TRBJ2-2|NA|TRBV27
CASSGGGAGTGELFF
TGTGCCAGCAGCGGCGGGGGGGCCGGGACCGGGGAGCTGTTTTTT
>NA|TRBJ2-7|NA|TRBV6-1
CASSELGQGMGEQYF
TGTGCCAGCAGTGAGCTAGGGCAGGGGATGGGGGAGCAGTACTTC
>NA|TRBJ1-2|NA|TRBV7-9
CASSLGDRITTF
TGTGCCAGCAGCTTAGGTGACAGGATTACGACCTTC
>NA|TRBJ2-7|NA|TRBV7-8
CASSIGQLYEQYF
TGTGCCAGCAGCATTGGACAGCTCTACGAGCAGTACTTC
>NA|TRBJ2-1|NA|TRBV4-1
CASSQIAQGRYNEQFF
TGCGCCAGCAGCCAAATTGCACAGGGGAGGTACAATGAGCAGTTCTTC
>TRBD1|TRBJ1-5|NA|TRBV7-6
CASSLGAGGNQPQHF
TGTGCCAGCAGCTTAGGTGCAGGGGGGAATCAGCCCCAGCATTTT
>NA|TRBJ2-3|NA|TRBV28
CASSSGYITDTQYF
TGTGCCAGCAGTTCAGGGTACATCACAGATACGCAGTATTTT
>NA|TRBJ1-2|NA|TRBV7-2
CASSMVVQHGYTF
TGTGCCAGCAGCATGGTCGTACAACATGGCTACACCTTC
>TRBD2|TRBJ2-7|NA|TRBV7-6
CASSLGRSGDEQYF
TGTGCCAGCAGTTTAGGCCGTAGCGGGGACGAGCAGTACTTC
>TRBD2|TRBJ2-5|NA|TRBV11-2
CASSSIGLARTQYF
TGTGCCAGCAGCTCGATCGGACTAGCGAGGACCCAGTACTTC
>NA|TRBJ2-7|NA|TRBV7-2
CASSLFGGALYEQYF
TGTGCCAGCAGCTTATTCGGGGGAGCCTTGTACGAGCAGTACTTC
>TRBD1|TRBJ1-5|NA|TRBV4-1
CASSHRQTGGGGSNQPQHF
TGCGCCAGCAGCCACCGCCAGACAGGGGGCGGGGGTAGCAATCAGCCCCAGCATTTT
>TRBD1|TRBJ2-3|few|TRBV29-1
CSVQGASADTQYF
TGCAGCGTACAGGGGGCGAGCGCAGATACGCAGTATTTT
>TRBD2|TRBJ2-1|NA|TRBV10-2
CASSLAGVYNEQFF
TGCGCCAGCAGTCTAGCGGGGGTCTACAATGAGCAGTTCTTC
>TRBD1|TRBJ1-2|NA|TRBV19
CASSYRGPLWGYTF
TGTGCCAGTAGTTACAGGGGACCCCTATGGGGCTACACCTTC
>NA|TRBJ1-6|NA|TRBV6-1
CASSEASGRFSPLHF
TGTGCCAGCAGTGAAGCATCGGGGAGATTTTCACCCCTCCACTTT
>TRBD1|TRBJ1-1|NA|TRBV7-8
CASSRDRVRSEAFF
TGTGCCAGCAGCCGAGACAGGGTAAGGTCTGAAGCTTTCTTT
>NA|TRBJ2-7|NA|TRBV27
CASSYNSYEQYF
TGTGCCAGCAGCTACAACAGCTACGAGCAGTACTTC
>TRBD1|TRBJ1-2|NA|TRBV7-8
CASSRTGAQANYGYTF
TGTGCCAGCAGCCGGACAGGGGCACAAGCTAACTATGGCTACACCTTC
>TRBD1|TRBJ2-5|NA|TRBV27
CASSLRTGGQETQYF
TGTGCCAGCAGTTTAAGGACAGGGGGACAAGAGACCCAGTACTTC